Listed below are T cell receptor beta chains from one sample, sequenced in a study of T cell changes during pregnancy in multiple sclerosis. Assay used: immunoSEQ multiplex PCR; TCRdb lists only in-frame clones, some missing. The repertoire consists of fewer than 40,000 clones, with 92% occurring once and the leading ten covering approximately 0.79%. Specimen: CD4+ T cells from peripheral blood mononuclear cells, collected in the third trimester of pregnancy. These receptors originate from a female donor with multiple sclerosis, enrolled in a pregnancy study. CDR3s include the opening cysteine and the closing phenylalanine or tryptophan. Fields, in order: D gene, clone size, V gene, J gene, CDR3 DNA, CDR3 protein. A D gene is named only where the DNA matches it firmly. Some rows have no size entry. The others give once, few or many, or a class for an expanded clone.

>TRBD1|NA|TRBV2|TRBJ2-1
TGTGCCAGCAGTGAAATAAGGGGACAGGGGAATGAGCAGTTCTTC
CASSEIRGQGNEQFF
>NA|NA|TRBV12-2|TRBJ1-5
TGTGCAAGTCGCTTCCACAGGGGAGGCGGCAATCAGCCCCAGCATTTT
CASRFHRGGGNQPQHF
>TRBD1|NA|TRBV2|TRBJ2-5
TGTGCCAGCAGCGGACAGGTTCGGGAGACCCAGTACTTC
CASSGQVRETQYF
>NA|NA|TRBV25-1|TRBJ2-5
TGTGCCAGCAGTGAAGGGACACCACAAGAGACCCAGTACTTC
CASSEGTPQETQYF
>NA|NA|TRBV28|TRBJ2-3
TGTGCCAGCAGTTCTGACACTGGCACAGATACGCAGTATTTT
CASSSDTGTDTQYF
>TRBD1|NA|TRBV29-1|TRBJ1-4
TGCAGCGTTTCTGCCTCAGGGGGCGCTAATGAAAAACTGTTTTTT
CSVSASGGANEKLFF
>NA|NA|TRBV6-4|TRBJ2-3
TGTGCCAGCAGTCGTGACAGGAGCACAGATACGCAGTATTTT
CASSRDRSTDTQYF
>NA|NA|TRBV7-2|TRBJ2-3
TGTGCCAGCAGCCTGCTAACTAGCACAGATACGCAGTATTTT
CASSLLTSTDTQYF
>TRBD2|NA|TRBV28|TRBJ2-3
TGTGCCAGCAGTTTATCCGCGACTAGCGGGAACACAGATACGCAGTATTTT
CASSLSATSGNTDTQYF
>NA|NA|TRBV9|TRBJ2-3
TGTGCCAGCAGCGAAGGGACTAGCACAGATACGCAGTATTTT
CASSEGTSTDTQYF
>TRBD1|once|TRBV2|TRBJ1-4
TGTGCCAGCAGTAACCCCGGGACAGGGGGAACTAATGAAAAACTGTTTTTT
CASSNPGTGGTNEKLFF
>NA|NA|TRBV18|TRBJ2-1
TGTGCCAGCTCCGAACAACAGGGTGTTCTCTACAATGAGCAGTTCTTC
CASSEQQGVLYNEQFF